The present T cell receptor beta chain was sequenced within a study of blood T cell repertoires in COVID-19. As for the study in general: The United States, Italy and Spain supplied acute and convalescent COVID-19 samples. From T cells, B-cell-depleted T cells, or PBMCs came the material, which was cDNA or gDNA.

The CDR3 is 14 residues long. After removal of 10 bases from V and 1 base from J, the junction contained 8 bases not matched to a gene. Germline CDR1 LNHNV, CDR2 YYDKDF (reference sequence). Enrolled through a virtual design, the participants were between about 18 and 100 years of age and came from around 25 US areas. In the source study's methods: Estimated nucleated cell counts came from reference gene primer amplification. Only in-frame clones appear in the TCRdb table, and some are missing; sequencing was by immunoSEQ multiplex PCR. V and J calls and clone size follow that table, whereas D and trimming were derived from the DNA. The sample lists a few hundred thousand clones; 80% to 90% were seen once.

Sequenced: PBMCs or T cells enriched from blood (not recorded which). The chain has TRBV15 and TRBJ2-3; 7 bases fit TRBD1. This receptor was taken from a woman between 40 and 55 years old with acute COVID-19. The CDR3 sequence is CAISFGTGTDTQYF. The CDR3 nucleotides are TGTGCCATTTCCTTCGGGACAGGCACAGATACGCAGTATTTT.